Listed below are T cell receptor beta chains from one sample, sequenced in a study of blood T cell repertoires in COVID-19. TCRdb's table, derived via immunoSEQ multiplex PCR, lists solely in-frame clones and lacks some. The sample lists about 74,000 clones, 88% occurring once. Material: peripheral blood. All receptors come from a woman of 80 years or more with active or convalescent COVID-19. Each CDR3 is given with its conserved first and last residue. Fields, in order: CDR3 DNA, CDR3 protein, J gene, V gene, clone size, D gene. A D gene is named only where the DNA matches it firmly. Clone size is not always given. Where it is, it says once, few, many or a class for expanded clones.

cdr3_nt: TGTGCCAGCAGAAATGGAGGGAGCGAGCAGTACTTC
cdr3_aa: CASRNGGSEQYF
j_call: TRBJ2-7
v_call: TRBV7-9
clone_size: .
d_call: .

cdr3_nt: TGTGCCAGTAAGCCGACTACTAGCGGGGCCTACGAGCAGTACTTC
cdr3_aa: CASKPTTSGAYEQYF
j_call: TRBJ2-7
v_call: TRBV19
clone_size: .
d_call: TRBD2

cdr3_nt: TGTGCCAGCAGCCAAGATCACAACTACAATGAGCAGTTCTTC
cdr3_aa: CASSQDHNYNEQFF
j_call: TRBJ2-1
v_call: TRBV3-1/TRBV3-2
clone_size: .
d_call: .

cdr3_nt: TGTGCCACCAGCAGAGGGCACACAGGGGCGGGCAATCAGCCCCAGCATTTT
cdr3_aa: CATSRGHTGAGNQPQHF
j_call: TRBJ1-5
v_call: TRBV15
clone_size: .
d_call: TRBD1

cdr3_nt: TGTGCCAGCAGCCGCAGCGGGGATACGCAGTATTTT
cdr3_aa: CASSRSGDTQYF
j_call: TRBJ2-3
v_call: TRBV3-1/TRBV3-2
clone_size: .
d_call: .

cdr3_nt: TGTGCCAGCAGCCGTCGGACAGGGGACGAGCAGTACTTC
cdr3_aa: CASSRRTGDEQYF
j_call: TRBJ2-7
v_call: TRBV7-2
clone_size: once
d_call: TRBD1

cdr3_nt: TGTGCCAGCAGCCCGGGACAGGGTAACTATGGCTACACCTTC
cdr3_aa: CASSPGQGNYGYTF
j_call: TRBJ1-2
v_call: TRBV5-4
clone_size: .
d_call: TRBD1

cdr3_nt: TGTGCCAGCAGCAACCTCGGGGATGAGCAGTTCTTC
cdr3_aa: CASSNLGDEQFF
j_call: TRBJ2-1
v_call: TRBV5-6
clone_size: .
d_call: .

cdr3_nt: TGTGCCAGCAGCTCTCAACCGCAGGGTGACACTGAAGCTTTCTTT
cdr3_aa: CASSSQPQGDTEAFF
j_call: TRBJ1-1
v_call: TRBV9
clone_size: .
d_call: .

cdr3_nt: TGTGCCAGCAGCCCCCGGGAGGTCTACGAGCAGTACTTC
cdr3_aa: CASSPREVYEQYF
j_call: TRBJ2-7
v_call: TRBV3-1/TRBV3-2
clone_size: .
d_call: TRBD2

cdr3_nt: TGTGCCAGCAGTTACAGGGACAGGGGGTACACTGAAGCTTTCTTT
cdr3_aa: CASSYRDRGYTEAFF
j_call: TRBJ1-1
v_call: TRBV6-6
clone_size: .
d_call: TRBD1

cdr3_nt: TGTGCCTCCCAATACGTGGCTAGCGGGACCCAAGAGACCCAGTACTTC
cdr3_aa: CASQYVASGTQETQYF
j_call: TRBJ2-5
v_call: TRBV3-1/TRBV3-2
clone_size: .
d_call: TRBD2

cdr3_nt: TGTGCCAGCATCCTGACTAGCGGGGCCTACAATGAGCAGTTCTTC
cdr3_aa: CASILTSGAYNEQFF
j_call: TRBJ2-1
v_call: TRBV7-9
clone_size: .
d_call: TRBD2

cdr3_nt: TGTGCCAGCAGTTACACACAGGGGGGAACCGGGGAGCTGTTTTTT
cdr3_aa: CASSYTQGGTGELFF
j_call: TRBJ2-2
v_call: TRBV6-5
clone_size: once
d_call: TRBD1

cdr3_nt: TGTGCCAGCAGCACCACCGAGCGAAGTTTGAACACTGAAGCTTTCTTT
cdr3_aa: CASSTTERSLNTEAFF
j_call: TRBJ1-1
v_call: TRBV21-1
clone_size: once
d_call: .

cdr3_nt: TGTGCTAGTGGTTTGGTTTTCGGACAGACAAACTATGGCTACACCTTC
cdr3_aa: CASGLVFGQTNYGYTF
j_call: TRBJ1-2
v_call: TRBV12-5
clone_size: .
d_call: .

cdr3_nt: TGCGCCAGCAGCTTGGCCTCTAGCGGGTACTCAGAGACCCAGTACTTC
cdr3_aa: CASSLASSGYSETQYF
j_call: TRBJ2-5
v_call: TRBV5-1
clone_size: .
d_call: TRBD2

cdr3_nt: TGTGCCAGCAGCCCGATAAAGGAGTATGGCTACACCTTC
cdr3_aa: CASSPIKEYGYTF
j_call: TRBJ1-2
v_call: TRBV7-2
clone_size: .
d_call: .

cdr3_nt: TGTGCCAGCACCCTGACAGGGGAGCGGCCCACCTTC
cdr3_aa: CASTLTGERPTF
j_call: TRBJ1-2
v_call: TRBV12-3/TRBV12-4
clone_size: .
d_call: TRBD1

cdr3_nt: TGTGCCAGCAGCTCTCGGTGGTTGGACTATGGCTACACCTTC
cdr3_aa: CASSSRWLDYGYTF
j_call: TRBJ1-2
v_call: TRBV13
clone_size: .
d_call: .

cdr3_nt: TGTGCCAGCAGCTTAGTCTCAAATACCTTCGGGATAAGAAACACCATATATTTT
cdr3_aa: CASSLVSNTFGIRNTIYF
j_call: TRBJ1-3
v_call: TRBV7-2
clone_size: .
d_call: .

cdr3_nt: TGTGCCAGCAGTGACTCATACGCGCCCTCCTACAATGAGCAGTTCTTC
cdr3_aa: CASSDSYAPSYNEQFF
j_call: TRBJ2-1
v_call: TRBV6-4
clone_size: .
d_call: .

cdr3_nt: TGTGCCAGCAGTGATCTACGACAGGGGGCCGGGGGTTTCTTT
cdr3_aa: CASSDLRQGAGGFF
j_call: TRBJ1-1
v_call: TRBV2
clone_size: once
d_call: TRBD1

cdr3_nt: TGTGCCAGCAGCGTATCCGGGACATCTAATTCACCCCTCCACTTT
cdr3_aa: CASSVSGTSNSPLHF
j_call: TRBJ1-6
v_call: TRBV9
clone_size: .
d_call: .

cdr3_nt: TGCGCCAGCAGTCAAACAGGGTTTAGCACAGATACGCAGTATTTT
cdr3_aa: CASSQTGFSTDTQYF
j_call: TRBJ2-3
v_call: TRBV23-1
clone_size: .
d_call: .

cdr3_nt: TGTGCCAGCAGCCACAGAATTGCGGGGAGCCAAGAGACCCAGTACTTC
cdr3_aa: CASSHRIAGSQETQYF
j_call: TRBJ2-5
v_call: TRBV7-2
clone_size: .
d_call: .

cdr3_nt: TGCGCCAGCAGCAGGAGGGAGACCCAGTACTTC
cdr3_aa: CASSRRETQYF
j_call: TRBJ2-5
v_call: TRBV5-1
clone_size: .
d_call: .

cdr3_nt: TGTGCCAGCAGCGTAGGGACTAGCGGGACAGATACGCAGTATTTT
cdr3_aa: CASSVGTSGTDTQYF
j_call: TRBJ2-3
v_call: TRBV9
clone_size: .
d_call: TRBD2

cdr3_nt: TGTGCCAGCAGCCAAGAGACTGAAGACTCTGGAAACACCATATATTTT
cdr3_aa: CASSQETEDSGNTIYF
j_call: TRBJ1-3
v_call: TRBV3-1/TRBV3-2
clone_size: .
d_call: .

cdr3_nt: TGTGCCAGTAGGGGACAGACCAATCAGCCCCAGCATTTT
cdr3_aa: CASRGQTNQPQHF
j_call: TRBJ1-5
v_call: TRBV19
clone_size: .
d_call: TRBD1

cdr3_nt: TGTGCCAGCAGTCGGACATGGACCGGGGAGACCCAGTACTTC
cdr3_aa: CASSRTWTGETQYF
j_call: TRBJ2-5
v_call: TRBV27
clone_size: .
d_call: .

cdr3_nt: TGTGCCATCAGTGAGTTGGCGAACACTGAAGCTTTCTTT
cdr3_aa: CAISELANTEAFF
j_call: TRBJ1-1
v_call: TRBV10-3
clone_size: .
d_call: .

cdr3_nt: .
cdr3_aa: CASRVGTGSYGSGANVLTF
j_call: TRBJ2-6
v_call: TRBV12-2
clone_size: .
d_call: .

cdr3_nt: TGCGCCAGCAGCCAAAACAGGGGTGCTGAAGCTTTCTTT
cdr3_aa: CASSQNRGAEAFF
j_call: TRBJ1-1
v_call: TRBV4-3
clone_size: .
d_call: TRBD1

cdr3_nt: TGTGCCAGTAGTATCCAGGGTGGCTACACCTTC
cdr3_aa: CASSIQGGYTF
j_call: TRBJ1-2
v_call: TRBV19
clone_size: few
d_call: .

cdr3_nt: TGTGCCAGCAGCCTAGGGGTAGGACGGGGGAGCACAGATACGCAGTATTTT
cdr3_aa: CASSLGVGRGSTDTQYF
j_call: TRBJ2-3
v_call: TRBV7-2
clone_size: few
d_call: .

cdr3_nt: TGTGCCAGCAGCGCATCTAGCGGGGGGGCCTACAATGAGCAGTTCTTC
cdr3_aa: CASSASSGGAYNEQFF
j_call: TRBJ2-1
v_call: TRBV2
clone_size: .
d_call: TRBD2

cdr3_nt: TGTGCCAGCAGGGCCGGGACTAGCGGGAGGGCCGGGGTGACAGATACGCAGTATTTT
cdr3_aa: CASRAGTSGRAGVTDTQYF
j_call: TRBJ2-3
v_call: TRBV6-4
clone_size: .
d_call: TRBD2

cdr3_nt: TGTGCCAGCAGGCCCTCAGTCCAAGCGGGGGCTACAGATACGCAGTATTTT
cdr3_aa: CASRPSVQAGATDTQYF
j_call: TRBJ2-3
v_call: TRBV3-1/TRBV3-2
clone_size: .
d_call: TRBD2

cdr3_nt: TGTGCCAGTAGTAACCAGGGGGTGGCAGAATACGAGCAGTACTTC
cdr3_aa: CASSNQGVAEYEQYF
j_call: TRBJ2-7
v_call: TRBV19
clone_size: .
d_call: TRBD1

cdr3_nt: TGTGCCACCAGTGAGGGGAGAGGAGATGGCTACACCTTC
cdr3_aa: CATSEGRGDGYTF
j_call: TRBJ1-2
v_call: TRBV24-1
clone_size: .
d_call: .

cdr3_nt: TGTGCCAGCAGCTCCTTTGGCAGGTCGAACACTGAAGCTTTCTTT
cdr3_aa: CASSSFGRSNTEAFF
j_call: TRBJ1-1
v_call: TRBV7-8
clone_size: few
d_call: .

cdr3_nt: TGTGCCAGCAGCGCCCAAAGCGAGACCCAGTACTTC
cdr3_aa: CASSAQSETQYF
j_call: TRBJ2-5
v_call: TRBV9
clone_size: .
d_call: .

cdr3_nt: TGTGCCAGCAGTTCCGACAGCTATGGCTACACCTTC
cdr3_aa: CASSSDSYGYTF
j_call: TRBJ1-2
v_call: TRBV12-3/TRBV12-4
clone_size: .
d_call: .

cdr3_nt: TGCAGCGTTTTACCCGGACAAACGGAAGCTTTCTTT
cdr3_aa: CSVLPGQTEAFF
j_call: TRBJ1-1
v_call: TRBV29-1
clone_size: .
d_call: .

cdr3_nt: TGTGCCAGCAGCTTAAATCCATCCTACGAGCAGTACTTC
cdr3_aa: CASSLNPSYEQYF
j_call: TRBJ2-7
v_call: TRBV7-2
clone_size: .
d_call: .

cdr3_nt: TGCGCCAGCAGCTTCGGGGGGACTGATTCACCCCCCCACTTT
cdr3_aa: CASSFGGTDSPPHF
j_call: TRBJ1-6
v_call: TRBV4-1
clone_size: .
d_call: .